The next 21 T cell receptor beta chains were all read from a single sample in a study of T cell responses to AZD1222 COVID-19 vaccine. The assay was immunoSEQ multiplex PCR, and TCRdb's table has in-frame clones only and misses some. The sample records over 150,000 clones, roughly 89% being singletons. The sample in question was peripheral blood, obtained 28 days after the second AZD1222 dose. The receptor source for this set is an adult who received the AZD1222 COVID-19 vaccine.

The rearrangement uses TRBV7-8 and TRBJ2-5; 10 bases are a match to TRBD1. Germline V lookup: CDR1 SGHVS, CDR2 FQNEAQ. Germline trimming cut 5 bases from V and 5 bases from J; bases unmatched to any gene: 5. This CDR3 contains 14 residues. In DNA, the CDR3 is TGTGCCAGCAGCGCCCGGGACAGGGGCGAGACCCAGTACTTC. This translates into CASSARDRGETQYF.

DNA of the CDR3: TGTGCCAGCAGCGTAACGGAGGTAGGGGGTGGCACTGAAGCTTTCTTT. It yields the protein CASSVTEVGGGTEAFF. The rearrangement uses TRBV7-9 and TRBJ1-1, with D possibly being TRBD1 (6 bases). Germline CDR1 is SEHNR and CDR2 is FQNEAQ (reference sequence). The germline V and J ends were trimmed by 5 bases and 4 bases, with 20 bases remaining between them. This CDR3 contains 16 residues.

This rearrangement joins TRBV2 to TRBJ2-3, with 8 positions matching TRBD2. The CDR3 length is 15 residues. V lost 3 bases and J lost 1; bases outside the gene matches: 3. CDR1 SNHLY and CDR2 FYNNEI come from the germline V gene. Here the CDR3 DNA reads TGTGCCAGCAGTGATGGGCGGGGGGGCACAGATACGCAGTATTTT. Amino acid sequence: CASSDGRGGTDTQYF.

The chain is built from TRBV2 and TRBJ2-7; possibly TRBD1 for D (6 bases). Germline V CDR1 and CDR2: SNHLY, FYNNEI. V was clipped by 11 bases and J by 2 bases, with 22 bases between them. The CDR3 length is 15 residues. The CDR3 loop reads CAGERRDTFTYEQYF. The CDR3 DNA is TGTGCCGGAGAAAGAAGGGACACCTTCACCTACGAGCAGTACTTC.

The chain joins TRBV7-8 to TRBJ2-1; D is tentatively TRBD1 or TRBD2 (6 bases each). The CDR3 runs 16 residues. Germline loops: CDR1 SGHVS, CDR2 FQNEAQ. V lost 4 bases and J 0 bases, leaving 13 bases between the germline ends. CDR3 nucleotide sequence: TGTGCCAGCAGCTCCTTAGGGGGGAGCTCCTACAATGAGCAGTTCTTC. Amino acids: CASSSLGGSSYNEQFF.

The genes are TRBV19 and TRBJ1-3, with a weak D call TRBD1 (5 bases). Germline V gene lookup returns CDR1 LNHDA and CDR2 SQIVND (reference sequence). CDR3 size: 15 residues. Trimming shortened V by 7 bases and J by 3 bases, and 16 bases separated the two germline ends. In DNA form, the CDR3 reads TGTGCCAGTACAACAGGCTCCCTTCTTGGAAACACCATATATTTT. This translates into CASTTGSLLGNTIYF.

The rearrangement uses TRBV6-6 and TRBJ2-7; 7 bases align to TRBD2. In germline, CDR1 is MNHNY, CDR2 SVGAGI (reference sequence). This CDR3 region has 15 residues. V dropped 10 bases and J dropped 4; count of bases not matched to a gene: 16. The DNA for the CDR3 is TGTGCCACCCGAGGGAGCGGGGCGGTCCCGTACGAGCAGTACTTC. Its protein product is CATRGSGAVPYEQYF.

The CDR3 region has the DNA TGCGCCAGCAGCTTGGGGCAGCTTAAAGAGACCCAGTACTTC. Protein sequence: CASSLGQLKETQYF. The rearrangement links TRBV5-1 to TRBJ2-5, with D unclear. This CDR3 region has 14 residues. Trimming removed 0 bases from V and 3 bases from J, with 9 bases in between. CDR1 SGHRS and CDR2 YFSETQ come from the germline V gene.

The rearrangement uses TRBV2 and TRBJ1-6; 9 positions agree with TRBD1. The CDR3 is made up of 15 amino acids. In germline, CDR1 is SNHLY, CDR2 FYNNEI. V gave up 3 bases and J gave up 4 bases; unmatched junction bases: 1. CDR3 region: CASSDGTGYNSPLHF. The CDR3 DNA follows: TGTGCCAGCAGTGACGGGACAGGGTATAATTCACCCCTCCACTTT.

The CDR3 loop reads CASSFPPLYNEQFF. DNA for the CDR3: TGTGCCAGCAGCTTCCCCCCACTCTACAATGAGCAGTTCTTC. V gene TRBV11-2 combines with J gene TRBJ2-1; D not resolved. The CDR3 contains 14 residues. The V gene's germline CDR1 is SGHAT and CDR2 FQNNGV. Deletions cut 3 bases from V and 3 bases from J, with 9 bases between.

The CDR3 sequence: CASSQATTLRDGYTF. The CDR3 bases are TGCGCCAGCAGCCAAGCAACAACCCTCCGGGATGGCTACACCTTC. This chain joins TRBV4-3 and TRBJ1-2; D ambiguous. V lost 1 base and J 6 bases, leaving 15 bases between the germline ends. Germline CDR1 and CDR2: LGHNA and YSLEER. This CDR3 region has 15 residues.

The chain combines TRBV5-4 with TRBJ2-2, with 9 bases that match TRBD1. Germline loops: CDR1 SGHNT, CDR2 YYREEE (reference sequence). The CDR3 has 16 residues. The junction had 3 bases not matched to a gene; V was cut back by 3 bases and J by 0 bases. The CDR3 spells CASSSTGGANTGELFF. As DNA, the CDR3 is TGTGCCAGCAGCTCAACAGGGGGCGCGAACACCGGGGAGCTGTTTTTT.

A few counts support this clone. The gene calls are TRBV28 and TRBJ2-7, with no clear D. Trimming shortened V by 3 bases and J by 3 bases, and 6 bases separated the two germline ends. The length of the CDR3 is 12 residues. Germline values: CDR1 MDHEN, CDR2 SYDVKM. Here the CDR3 reads CASSFHLYEQYF. CDR3 bases: TGTGCCAGCAGTTTCCACCTCTACGAGCAGTACTTC.

The V call is TRBV19, the J call TRBJ1-1; 8 nucleotides align to TRBD1. The V and J ends lost 6 bases and 3 bases, in that order; junction bases with no gene match: 6. CDR1 is LNHDA, CDR2 SQIVND, per germline (reference sequence). This CDR3 has 14 amino acids. In DNA form, the CDR3 reads TGTGCCAGTAGCGTACAGGGGGGGGACACTGAAGCTTTCTTT. This codes for CASSVQGGDTEAFF.

This clone was seen only once. The rearrangement links TRBV3-1 (or the pseudogene TRBV3-2) to TRBJ2-7; 8 bases fit TRBD2. Germline assignment: CDR1 LGHDT and CDR2 YNNKEL (reference sequence). The V gene end was trimmed by 4 bases and the J gene end by 7 bases; junction bases not matched to a gene: 9. The CDR3 is 14 amino acids. DNA of the CDR3: TGTGCCAGCAGCCTCCCGACTAGCGCTGGAGAGCAGTACTTC. Translated: CASSLPTSAGEQYF.

V and J are TRBV7-9 and TRBJ1-5; D might be TRBD1 (5 bases). Germline V gives CDR1 SEHNR, CDR2 FQNEAQ (reference sequence). The CDR3 loop spans 17 amino acids. V was shortened by 1 base and J by 5 bases, with 18 bases between the two germline ends. CDR3 protein: CASSLGAGNRGHQPQHF. The DNA of the CDR3 is TGTGCCAGCAGCTTAGGGGCAGGGAATAGGGGCCATCAGCCCCAGCATTTT.

This sequence joins TRBV5-1 and TRBJ2-1; 8 bases align to TRBD2. CDR1 and CDR2 (germline): SGHRS, YFSETQ. The V gene end was trimmed by 0 bases and the J gene end by 6 bases; junction bases not matched to a gene: 5. There are 15 residues in the CDR3. The chain's CDR3 is CASSLALSGGNEQFF. CDR3 sequence (DNA): TGCGCCAGCAGCTTGGCGTTGAGCGGGGGCAATGAGCAGTTCTTC. Combining the CDR3 with reference TRBV5-1 and TRBJ2-1 gives the whole variable domain KAGVTQTPRYLIKTRGQQVTLSCSPISGHRSVSWYQQTPGQGLQFLFEYFSETQRNKGNFPGRFSGRQFSNSRSEMNVSTLELGDSALYLCASSLALSGGNEQFFGPGTRLTVL.

This chain joins TRBV30 and TRBJ2-2; no firm D call. V lost 0 bases and J lost 4, with 9 bases in between. The CDR3 extends over 14 amino acids. Germline CDR1 is GTSNPN and CDR2 is SVGIG (reference sequence). For the CDR3, the DNA is TGTGCCTGGAGTGTACTCTGGGGCACCGGGGAGCTGTTTTTT. It encodes CAWSVLWGTGELFF. Full variable domain (missing parts from reference TRBV30 and TRBJ2-2): SQTIHQWPATLVQPVGSPLSLECTVEGTSNPNLYWYRQAAGRGLQLLFYSVGIGQISSEVPQNLSASRPQDRQFILSSKKLLLSDSGFYLCAWSVLWGTGELFFGEGSRLTVL.

Here the CDR3 reads CASNSQGINEQFF. The CDR3 region has the DNA TGTGCCAGCAACTCGCAGGGGATCAATGAGCAGTTCTTC. The V and J genes are TRBV7-8 and TRBJ2-1, with D tentatively TRBD1 (6 bases). The CDR3 is made up of 13 amino acids. CDR1 is SGHVS, CDR2 FQNEAQ, per germline. Trimming removed 7 bases from V and 6 bases from J, with 13 bases in between.

In this sample, this clone turned up once. The V gene is TRBV5-4, the J gene TRBJ2-3; 11 bases map to TRBD2. J lost 6 bases, V lost 3 bases, and 6 bases had no gene match. This CDR3 has 15 residues. Germline V gene data show CDR1 as SGHNT and CDR2 as YYREEE (reference sequence). The CDR3 here is CASSSSSGGRDTQYF. As DNA, the CDR3 is TGTGCCAGCAGCTCATCTAGCGGGGGGAGGGATACGCAGTATTTT.

The V gene is TRBV11-2, the J gene TRBJ1-1, with no clear D. The germline V and J ends were trimmed by 5 bases and 0 bases, with 16 bases remaining between them. This CDR3 is 16 amino acids long. The V gene's germline CDR1 is SGHAT and CDR2 FQNNGV. The CDR3 nucleotides are TGTGCCAGCAGCCCAACATATGGGGAAATGAACACTGAAGCTTTCTTT. Encoded protein: CASSPTYGEMNTEAFF. The full variable domain, with the rest looked up from reference TRBV11-2 and TRBJ1-1, is EAGVAQSPRYKIIEKRQSVAFWCNPISGHATLYWYQQILGQGPKLLIQFQNNGVVDDSQLPKDRFSAERLKGVDSTLKIQPAKLEDSAVYLCASSPTYGEMNTEAFFGQGTRLTVV.